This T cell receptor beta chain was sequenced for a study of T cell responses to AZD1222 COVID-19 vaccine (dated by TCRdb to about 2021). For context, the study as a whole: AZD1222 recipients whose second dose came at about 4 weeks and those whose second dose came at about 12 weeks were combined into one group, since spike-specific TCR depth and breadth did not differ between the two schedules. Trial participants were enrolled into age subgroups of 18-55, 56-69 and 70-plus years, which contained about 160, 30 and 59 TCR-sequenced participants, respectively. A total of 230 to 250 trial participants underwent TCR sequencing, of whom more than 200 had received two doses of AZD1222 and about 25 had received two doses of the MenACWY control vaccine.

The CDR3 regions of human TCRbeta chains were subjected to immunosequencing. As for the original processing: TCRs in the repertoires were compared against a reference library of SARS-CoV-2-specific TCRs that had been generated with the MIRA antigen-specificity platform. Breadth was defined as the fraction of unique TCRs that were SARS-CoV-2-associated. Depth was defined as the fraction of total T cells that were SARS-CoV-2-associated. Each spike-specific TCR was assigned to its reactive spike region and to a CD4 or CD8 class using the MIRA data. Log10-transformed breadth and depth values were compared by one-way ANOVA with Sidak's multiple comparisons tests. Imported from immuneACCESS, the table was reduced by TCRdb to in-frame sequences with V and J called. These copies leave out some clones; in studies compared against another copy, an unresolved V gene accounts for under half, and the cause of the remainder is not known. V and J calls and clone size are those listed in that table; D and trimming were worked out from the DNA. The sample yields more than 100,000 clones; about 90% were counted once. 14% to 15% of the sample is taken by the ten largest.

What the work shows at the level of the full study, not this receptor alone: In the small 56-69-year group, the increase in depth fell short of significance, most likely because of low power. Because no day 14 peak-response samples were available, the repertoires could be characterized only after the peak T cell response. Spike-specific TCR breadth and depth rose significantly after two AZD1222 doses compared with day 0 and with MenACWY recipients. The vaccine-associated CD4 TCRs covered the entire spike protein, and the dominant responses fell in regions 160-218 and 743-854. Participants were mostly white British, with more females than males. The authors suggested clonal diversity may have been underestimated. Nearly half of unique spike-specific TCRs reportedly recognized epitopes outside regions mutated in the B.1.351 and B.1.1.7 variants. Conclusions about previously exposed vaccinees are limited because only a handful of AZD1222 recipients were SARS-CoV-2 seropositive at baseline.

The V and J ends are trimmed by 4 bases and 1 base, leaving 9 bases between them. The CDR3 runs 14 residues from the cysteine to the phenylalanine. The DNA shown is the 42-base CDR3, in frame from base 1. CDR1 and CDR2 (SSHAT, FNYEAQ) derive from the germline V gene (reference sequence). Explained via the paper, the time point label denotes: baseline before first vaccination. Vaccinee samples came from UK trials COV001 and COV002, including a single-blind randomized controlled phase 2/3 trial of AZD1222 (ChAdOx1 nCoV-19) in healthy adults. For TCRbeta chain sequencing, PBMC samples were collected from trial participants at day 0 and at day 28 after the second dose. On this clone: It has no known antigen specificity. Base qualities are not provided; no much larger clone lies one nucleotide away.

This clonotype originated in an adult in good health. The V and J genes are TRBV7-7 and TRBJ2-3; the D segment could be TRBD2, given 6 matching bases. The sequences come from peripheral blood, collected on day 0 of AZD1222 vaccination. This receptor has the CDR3 CASSWRDRTDTQYF. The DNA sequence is TGTGCCAGCAGCTGGAGGGACCGCACAGATACGCAGTATTTT.